This T cell receptor (beta chain) was sequenced during a study of PD-1 blockade in mismatch repair-deficient tumors. Using immunoSEQ multiplex PCR, the repertoire was profiled, and TCRdb retains in-frame clones only, with some absent. This table holds some 22,000 clones, about four fifths found once. With 3 bases clipped from V and 4 bases from J, the junction kept 7 bases outside the gene matches. The CDR3 has 15 amino acids. The germline V gene encodes CDR1 MRHNA and CDR2 SNTAGT. The sequence derives from an adult with mismatch repair-deficient cancer. The chain employs TRBV6-4 and TRBJ2-3, with 7 bases identical to TRBD2. The sample consisted of peripheral blood, taken 2 weeks after starting pembrolizumab. Here the CDR3 reads CASSEEAGRADTQYF. Written as DNA, the CDR3 is TGTGCCAGCAGTGAGGAAGCGGGAAGGGCAGATACGCAGTATTTT.